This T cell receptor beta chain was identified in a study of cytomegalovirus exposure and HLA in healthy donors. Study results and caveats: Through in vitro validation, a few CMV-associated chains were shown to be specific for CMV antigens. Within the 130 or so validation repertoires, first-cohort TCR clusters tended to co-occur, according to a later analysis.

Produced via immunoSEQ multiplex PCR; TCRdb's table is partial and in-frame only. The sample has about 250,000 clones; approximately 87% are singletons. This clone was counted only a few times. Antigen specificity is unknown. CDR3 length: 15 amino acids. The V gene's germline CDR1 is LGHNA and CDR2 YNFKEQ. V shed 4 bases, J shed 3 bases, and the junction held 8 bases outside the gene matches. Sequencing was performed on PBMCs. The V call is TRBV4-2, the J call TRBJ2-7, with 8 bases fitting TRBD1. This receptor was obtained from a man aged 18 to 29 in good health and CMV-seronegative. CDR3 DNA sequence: TGTGCCAGCAGCCTTTGGACAGGGCCAAACTACGAGCAGTACTTC. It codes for CASSLWTGPNYEQYF.